This TCR beta chain is drawn from a study of T-cell memory formation after mild COVID-19. For this clonotype: Its antigen remains unidentified.

Germline CDR1 reads SGHTA; CDR2 reads FQGNSA. This CDR3 comprises 17 residues. The junction had 10 bases not matched to a gene; V was cut back by 1 base and J by 4 bases. Overall study findings and caveats: A balance of CD4 and CD8 characterized clones contracting day 15 to 85, whereas later expanders leaned CD4+.

Employing constant-segment primers, 5'RACE generated TCR alpha and TCR beta cDNA libraries bearing sample barcodes and UMIs. TCRdb re-called the 5' RACE reads through MiXCR, storing one row per CDR3 protein. The table records roughly 200,000 distinct CDR3 sequences, around 16% of them present only once. The sample comprised PBMCs or a T cell subset sorted from them (not recorded which). This rearrangement joins TRBV7-2 to TRBJ1-2, with TRBD1 matching 9 bases. This clonotype was obtained from an adult woman who had mild COVID-19 (a few samples of this study predate the infection). Cell type and time point are not known. The CDR3 coding sequence is TGTGCCAGCAGCTTAGTCTTGGTCTGGGGACAGGGCTATGGCTACACCTTC. This translates into CASSLVLVWGQGYGYTF.